The clone carrying this T cell receptor beta chain came up a few times. These data originate in a study of T-cell reconstitution after alpha-beta-depleted transplantation in children. CDR1 is MNHEY and CDR2 is SMNVEV in the germline V gene (reference sequence). V shed 6 bases, J shed 4 bases, and the junction held 14 bases outside the gene matches. This CDR3 region has 16 residues. During its preparation, the TCRbeta library received unique molecular identifiers. TCRdb called the PCR reads again in MiXCR, with one record for every CDR3 protein. The sample lists about 340,000 distinct CDR3 sequences, 10% occurring once.

V and J are TRBV27 and TRBJ2-5; 7 bases match TRBD2. The material sequenced was PBMCs from the stem cell graft donor, taken from the stem cell graft. The TCR sequence derives from a human donor who donated a stem cell graft to a child with acute lymphoblastic leukemia. The DNA for the CDR3 is TGTGCCAGCAGCCGTCTGACTAGCTCTGGGTCAGAGACCCAGTACTTC. Its translation is CASSRLTSSGSETQYF.